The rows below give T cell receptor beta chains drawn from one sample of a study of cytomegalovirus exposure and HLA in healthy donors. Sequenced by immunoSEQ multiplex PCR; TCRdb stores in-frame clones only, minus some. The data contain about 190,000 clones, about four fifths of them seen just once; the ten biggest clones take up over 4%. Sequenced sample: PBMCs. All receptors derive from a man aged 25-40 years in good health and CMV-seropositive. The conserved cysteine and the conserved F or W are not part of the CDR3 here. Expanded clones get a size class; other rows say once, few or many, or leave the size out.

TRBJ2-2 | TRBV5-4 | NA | ASSFGLGTGELF
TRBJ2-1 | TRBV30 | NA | AWSRSQMSNEQF
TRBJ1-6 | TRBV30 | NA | AWSVVNSPLH
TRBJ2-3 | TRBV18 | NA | ASSPGLAGAGDTQY
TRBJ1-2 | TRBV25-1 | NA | ASPRRVGYGYT
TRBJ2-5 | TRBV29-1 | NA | SGGQIQETQY
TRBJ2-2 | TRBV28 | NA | ASRRWDTGELF
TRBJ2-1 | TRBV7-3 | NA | ASSPSLGLAGRNEQF
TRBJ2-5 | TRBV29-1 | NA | SVAGVILEETQY
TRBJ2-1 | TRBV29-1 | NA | SVDSRTAGGYNEQF
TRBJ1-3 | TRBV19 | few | ATTSSGNTIY
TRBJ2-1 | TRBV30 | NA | AWSELAGGGEQF
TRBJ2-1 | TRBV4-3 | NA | ASSSGLAGYNEQF
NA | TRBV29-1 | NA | SVVTRQGSLYEQY
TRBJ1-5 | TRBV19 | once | ASTTTTGEQVNQPQH
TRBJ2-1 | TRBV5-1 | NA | ASSSPGRYNEQF
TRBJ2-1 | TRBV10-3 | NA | AISKREGLNEQF
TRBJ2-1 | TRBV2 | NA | ASRNSNSYNEQF
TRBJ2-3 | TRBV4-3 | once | ASSQGLTSGGNTQY
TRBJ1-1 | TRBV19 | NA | ASSRQGNTEAF
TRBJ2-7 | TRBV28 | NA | ASSSAPGGTYEQY
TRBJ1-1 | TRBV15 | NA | ATSRAPPTGREIAEAF
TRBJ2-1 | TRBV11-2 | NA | ASSLGDRVVLTHVTRPF
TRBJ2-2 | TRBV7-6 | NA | ASRAGVARAGELF
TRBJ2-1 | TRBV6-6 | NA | ASSSTAGVENEQF
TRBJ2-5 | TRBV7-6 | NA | ASSSGQSETQY
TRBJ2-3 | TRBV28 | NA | ASSLGQLDTQY
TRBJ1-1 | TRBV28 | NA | ASSLGGGGTEAF
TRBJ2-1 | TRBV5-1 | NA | ASSSPGLAGKEQF
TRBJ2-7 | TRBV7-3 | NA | ASSLTQGYEQY
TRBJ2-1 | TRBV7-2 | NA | ASSYLLAGAPEQF
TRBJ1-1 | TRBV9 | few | ASSADGKFEAF
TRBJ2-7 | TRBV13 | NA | ASSPDSSYEQY
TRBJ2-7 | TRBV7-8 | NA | ASSLRQGPSYEQY
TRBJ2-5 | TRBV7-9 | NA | ASSVPSGTVDKETQY
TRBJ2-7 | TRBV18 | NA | ASSPPSREQY
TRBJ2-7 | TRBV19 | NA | ASSPGLAGLYEQY
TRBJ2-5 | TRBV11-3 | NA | ASSTSFDTRIETQY
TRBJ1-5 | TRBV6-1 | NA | ASRGAVNSNQPQH
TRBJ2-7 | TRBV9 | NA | ASSAGLTLGEQY
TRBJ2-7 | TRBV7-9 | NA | ASTPTGTYEQY
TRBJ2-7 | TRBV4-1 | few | ASSQDVASASSYEQY
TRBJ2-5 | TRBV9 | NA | ASSVGGGVSAQETQY
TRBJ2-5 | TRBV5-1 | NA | ASSWGETQY
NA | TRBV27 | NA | ASSFPGDEQY